Listed below are T cell receptor beta chains from one sample, sequenced in a study of T cells in narcolepsy. Assay used: immunoSEQ multiplex PCR; TCRdb lists only in-frame clones, some missing. The repertoire holds tens of thousands of clones, with around 88% as singletons. Sequencing was done on a sample of CD45RA- memory CD4+ T cells from PBMCs. These receptors all stem from a human donor with narcolepsy. Each CDR3 is given with its conserved first and last residue. A D gene is named only where the DNA matches it firmly. The size of a clone is reported for some rows only, either as once, few or many, or as a class for expanded clones.

NA	TRBV6-5	NA	TRBJ2-7	16	TGTGCCAGCAGTTACCCGCGGCCGGCCAAGGGGGGGGAGCAGTACTTC	CASSYPRPAKGGEQYF
TRBD1	TRBV2	NA	TRBJ1-6	14	TGTGCCTGTTCCGTCGACAGGGAAAATTCACCCCTCCACTTT	CACSVDRENSPLHF
TRBD2	TRBV30	once	TRBJ2-1	16	TGTGCCTGCAAACAGCGGGAGGGGATCTGGGGGGATGAGCAGTTCTTC	CACKQREGIWGDEQFF
NA	TRBV5-1	NA	TRBJ1-1	12	TGCGCCAGCAGCCTCGGACAGTCCAAAGCTTTCTTT	CASSLGQSKAFF
NA	TRBV5-6	NA	TRBJ1-6	16	TGTGCCAGCAGCCGAGGGGGAGGGTCAAGTGGTTCACCCCTCCACTTT	CASSRGGGSSGSPLHF
NA	TRBV19	once	TRBJ1-1	15	TGTGCCAGTAGTAGGTCTGGACAGAAGGTCTCTGAAGCTTTCTTT	CASSRSGQKVSEAFF
NA	TRBV28	NA	TRBJ1-1	11	TGTGCCAGCAGTTCCGGTGCAGCAGCTTTCTTT	CASSSGAAAFF
NA	TRBV11-3	NA	TRBJ2-4	17	TGTGCCAGCAGCTTAGAGACGGGGGTAGGGGCCAAAAACATTCAGTACTTC	CASSLETGVGAKNIQYF
NA	TRBV14	NA	TRBJ1-2	17	TGTGCCAGCAGCCAAGATCCGGGACGGGCATTATCCTATGGCTACACCTTC	CASSQDPGRALSYGYTF
NA	TRBV6-5	NA	TRBJ1-1	13	TGTGCCAGCAGTTACTCGTACGAGTTTGAAGCTTTCTTT	CASSYSYEFEAFF
NA	TRBV7-2	NA	TRBJ2-1	15	TGTGCCAGCAGCTTAGGGTTTAGCAGAAACAATGAGCAGTTCTTC	CASSLGFSRNNEQFF
NA	TRBV4-3	NA	TRBJ1-5	15	TGCGCCAGCAGCCAAGATATGAATAGCAATCAGCCCCAGCATTTT	CASSQDMNSNQPQHF
NA	TRBV21-1	NA	TRBJ1-1	17	TGTGCCAGCAGCAAAGCGCGCACGGGACAGGGGAATACTGAAGCTTTCTTT	CASSKARTGQGNTEAFF
TRBD2	TRBV7-8	NA	TRBJ2-1	16	TGTGCCAGCAGCTTACGAAGGACTAGCTTTTTGTTTGAGCAGTTCTTC	CASSLRRTSFLFEQFF
NA	TRBV6-5	NA	TRBJ1-1	13	TGTGCCAGCCTTGGACGAGGGAACACTGAAGCTTTCTTT	CASLGRGNTEAFF
NA	TRBV7-8	NA	TRBJ1-2	16	TGTGCCAGCAGCTCGGAGGGCCACGGCACCGGTTATGGCTACACCTTC	CASSSEGHGTGYGYTF
NA	TRBV2	NA	TRBJ2-2	14	TGTGCCAGCAGTGGGGCCCCGATCTCCGGGGAGCTGTTTTTT	CASSGAPISGELFF
TRBD2	TRBV30	NA	TRBJ2-7	14	TGTGCCTGGAGTTGGGGGGGGAATTCCTACGAGCAGTACTTC	CAWSWGGNSYEQYF
NA	TRBV7-2	NA	TRBJ2-7	13	TGTGCCAGCAGCTTAGGGGGGCAGCTCGAGCAGTACTTC	CASSLGGQLEQYF
TRBD1	TRBV27	few	TRBJ1-1	17	TGTGCCAGCAGTTTATCGGGGCAGGGGGGACCTCGGACTGAAGCTTTCTTT	CASSLSGQGGPRTEAFF
TRBD1	TRBV28	once	TRBJ1-5	14	TGTGCCAGCAGCGGACAGGGGGCAGTACAGCCCCAGCATTTT	CASSGQGAVQPQHF
NA	TRBV7-2	NA	TRBJ1-2	13	TGTGCCAGCAGCTCTTCGGGGCCTGATGGCTACACCTTC	CASSSSGPDGYTF
TRBD1	TRBV7-9	few	TRBJ1-2	12	TGTGCCAGCAGCTTCACAGGGGATGGCTACACCTTC	CASSFTGDGYTF
NA	TRBV2	NA	TRBJ1-1	12	TGTGCCAGCAGTGGTTGGGGCACTGAAGCTTTCTTT	CASSGWGTEAFF
NA	TRBV4-2	NA	TRBJ2-7	14	TGTGCCAGCAGCCCCCTCCAACCCGACTACGAGCAGTACTTC	CASSPLQPDYEQYF
NA	TRBV7-2	once	TRBJ1-1	13	TGTGCCAGCAGCTGGGGACAGAACACTGAAGCTTTCTTT	CASSWGQNTEAFF
NA	TRBV4-3	NA	TRBJ2-7	15	TGCGCCAGCAGCCAAGATCGTCAGGGACTTCGCGAGCAGTACTTC	CASSQDRQGLREQYF
NA	TRBV7-2	NA	TRBJ2-5	13	TGTGCCAGCAGCTTGAACAGGCAAGAGACCCAGTACTTC	CASSLNRQETQYF
TRBD2	TRBV5-6	NA	TRBJ2-3	13	TGTGCCAGCAGCTTCTACGGCGGGGGTAGTTTGTATTTT	CASSFYGGGSLYF
NA	TRBV4-2	NA	TRBJ1-2	14	TGTGCCAGCAGCCAAGAACGACTCATCTATGGCTACACCTTC	CASSQERLIYGYTF
TRBD1	TRBV15	NA	TRBJ2-7	17	TGTGCCACCAGCAGAAATTTGGGGACAGGCCGATCCTACGAGCAGTACTTC	CATSRNLGTGRSYEQYF
TRBD2	TRBV27	NA	TRBJ2-3	15	TGTGCCAGCAGTTACCTAGCGGGAGGCACAGATACGCAGTATTTT	CASSYLAGGTDTQYF